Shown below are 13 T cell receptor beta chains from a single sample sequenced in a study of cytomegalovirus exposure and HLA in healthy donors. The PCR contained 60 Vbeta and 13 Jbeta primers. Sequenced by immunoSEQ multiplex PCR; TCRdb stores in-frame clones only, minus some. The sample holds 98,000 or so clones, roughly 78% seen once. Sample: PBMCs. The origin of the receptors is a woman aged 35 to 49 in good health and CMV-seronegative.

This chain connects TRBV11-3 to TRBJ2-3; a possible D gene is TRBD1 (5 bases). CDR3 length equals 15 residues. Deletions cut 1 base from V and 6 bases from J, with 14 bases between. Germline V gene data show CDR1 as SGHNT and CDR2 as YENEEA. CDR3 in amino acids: CASSLGQPGRDTQYF. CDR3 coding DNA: TGTGCCAGCAGCTTAGGACAGCCGGGTAGGGATACGCAGTATTTT.

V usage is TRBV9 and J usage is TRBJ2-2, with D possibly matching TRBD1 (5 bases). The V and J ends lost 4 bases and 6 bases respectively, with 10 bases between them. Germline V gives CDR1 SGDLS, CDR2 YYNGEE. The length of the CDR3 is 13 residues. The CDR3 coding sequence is TGTGCCAGCAGCTCCCGACAGTCCGGGGAGCTGTTTTTT. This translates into CASSSRQSGELFF.

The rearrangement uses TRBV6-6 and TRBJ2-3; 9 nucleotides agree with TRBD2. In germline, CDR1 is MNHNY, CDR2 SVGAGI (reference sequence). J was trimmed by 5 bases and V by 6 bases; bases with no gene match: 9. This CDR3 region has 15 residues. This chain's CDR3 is CASSIAGEAGDTQYF. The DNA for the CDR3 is TGTGCCAGCAGCATAGCGGGAGAGGCGGGAGATACGCAGTATTTT.

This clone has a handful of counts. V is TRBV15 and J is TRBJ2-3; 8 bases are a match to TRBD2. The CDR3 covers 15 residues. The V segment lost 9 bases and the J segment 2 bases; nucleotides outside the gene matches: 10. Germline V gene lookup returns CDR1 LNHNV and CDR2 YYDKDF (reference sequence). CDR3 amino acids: CATIGREGTTDTQYF. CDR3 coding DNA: TGTGCCACTATAGGACGGGAGGGGACCACAGATACGCAGTATTTT.

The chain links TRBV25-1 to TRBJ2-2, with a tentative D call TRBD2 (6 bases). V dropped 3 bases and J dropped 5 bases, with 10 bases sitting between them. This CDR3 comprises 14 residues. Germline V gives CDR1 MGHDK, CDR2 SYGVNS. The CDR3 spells CASSDHLATGELFF. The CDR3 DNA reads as TGTGCCAGCAGTGACCACCTAGCGACCGGGGAGCTGTTTTTT.

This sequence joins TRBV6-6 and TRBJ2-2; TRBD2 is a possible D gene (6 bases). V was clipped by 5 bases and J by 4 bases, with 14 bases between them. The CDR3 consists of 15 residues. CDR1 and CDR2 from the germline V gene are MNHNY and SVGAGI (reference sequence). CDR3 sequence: CASSPVRGSTGELFF. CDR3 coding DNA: TGTGCCAGCAGTCCCGTGCGGGGAAGCACCGGGGAGCTGTTTTTT.

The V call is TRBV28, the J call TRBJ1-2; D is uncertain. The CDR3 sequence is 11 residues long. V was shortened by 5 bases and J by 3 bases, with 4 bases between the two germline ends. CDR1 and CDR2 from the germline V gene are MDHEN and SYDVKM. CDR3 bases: TGTGCCAGCAGTACGGACTATGGCTACACCTTC. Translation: CASSTDYGYTF.

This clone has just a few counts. The CDR3 loop is CASSSGTSVLNEQFF. The CDR3 DNA reads as TGTGCCAGCAGCTCTGGAACTAGCGTTCTCAATGAGCAGTTCTTC. The chain recombines TRBV11-3 with TRBJ2-1; TRBD2 agrees at 7 bases. Germline CDR1 reads SGHNT; CDR2 reads YENEEA. Unmatched junction bases numbered 9, after V lost 4 bases and J lost 6 bases. The CDR3 totals 15 residues. The full variable domain, with the rest looked up from reference TRBV11-3 and TRBJ2-1, is EAGVVQSPRYKIIEKKQPVAFWCNPISGHNTLYWYLQNLGQGPELLIRYENEEAVDDSQLPKDRFSAERLKGVDSTLKIQPAELGDSAVYLCASSSGTSVLNEQFFGPGTRLTVL.

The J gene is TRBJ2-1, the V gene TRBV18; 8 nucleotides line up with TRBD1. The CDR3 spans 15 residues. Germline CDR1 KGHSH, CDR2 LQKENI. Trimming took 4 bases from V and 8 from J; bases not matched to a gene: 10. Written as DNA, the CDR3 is TGTGCCAGCTCACGCGGGACAGGATTGTCCCATGAGCAGTTCTTC. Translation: CASSRGTGLSHEQFF.

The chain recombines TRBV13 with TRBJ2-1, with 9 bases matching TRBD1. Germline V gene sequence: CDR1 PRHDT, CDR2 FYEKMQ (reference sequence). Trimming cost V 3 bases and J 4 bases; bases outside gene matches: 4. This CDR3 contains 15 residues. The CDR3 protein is CASSLGQGLYNEQFF. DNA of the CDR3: TGTGCCAGCAGCTTGGGACAGGGATTATACAATGAGCAGTTCTTC.

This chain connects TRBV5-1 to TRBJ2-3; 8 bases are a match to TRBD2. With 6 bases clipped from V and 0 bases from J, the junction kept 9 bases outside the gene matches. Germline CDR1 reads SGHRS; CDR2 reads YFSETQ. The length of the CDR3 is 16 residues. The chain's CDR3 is CASNLLSGSSTDTQYF. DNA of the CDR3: TGCGCCAGCAATCTCTTAAGCGGGAGTAGCACAGATACGCAGTATTTT.

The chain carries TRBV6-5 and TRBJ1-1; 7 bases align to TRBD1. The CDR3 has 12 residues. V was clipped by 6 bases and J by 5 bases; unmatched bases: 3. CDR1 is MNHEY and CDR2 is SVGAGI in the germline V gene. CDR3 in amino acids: CASRRQGTEAFF. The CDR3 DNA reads TGTGCCAGCAGACGACAGGGAACTGAAGCTTTCTTT.

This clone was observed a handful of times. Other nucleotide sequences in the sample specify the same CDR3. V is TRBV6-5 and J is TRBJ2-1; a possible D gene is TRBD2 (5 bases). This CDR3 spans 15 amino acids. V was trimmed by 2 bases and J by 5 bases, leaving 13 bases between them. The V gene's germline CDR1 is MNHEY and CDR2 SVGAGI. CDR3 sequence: CASSYGRGGHNEQFF. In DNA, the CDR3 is TGTGCCAGCAGTTACGGCCGGGGTGGTCACAATGAGCAGTTCTTC.